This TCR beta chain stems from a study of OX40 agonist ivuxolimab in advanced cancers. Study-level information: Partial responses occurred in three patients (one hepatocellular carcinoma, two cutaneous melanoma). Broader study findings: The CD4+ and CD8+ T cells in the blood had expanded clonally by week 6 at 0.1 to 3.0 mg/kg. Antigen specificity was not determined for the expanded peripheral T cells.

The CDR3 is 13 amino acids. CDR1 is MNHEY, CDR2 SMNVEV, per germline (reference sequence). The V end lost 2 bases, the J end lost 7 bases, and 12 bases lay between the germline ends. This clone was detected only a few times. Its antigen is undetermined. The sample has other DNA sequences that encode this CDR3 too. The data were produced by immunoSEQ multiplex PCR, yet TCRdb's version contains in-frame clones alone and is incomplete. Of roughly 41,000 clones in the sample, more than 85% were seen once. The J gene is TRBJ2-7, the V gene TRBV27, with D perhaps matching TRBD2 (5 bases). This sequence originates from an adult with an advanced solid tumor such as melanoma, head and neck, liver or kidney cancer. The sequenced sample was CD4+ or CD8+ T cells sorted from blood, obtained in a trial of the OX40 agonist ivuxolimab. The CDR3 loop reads CASSLGGGLEQYF. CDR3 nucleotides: TGTGCCAGCAGTTTAGGCGGCGGGTTGGAGCAGTACTTC.